The next 10 T cell receptor beta chains were all read from a single sample in a study of cytomegalovirus exposure and HLA in healthy donors. With 60 Vbeta and 13 Jbeta primers, the PCR was carried out. Assay: immunoSEQ multiplex PCR; the TCRdb copy retains only in-frame clones and omits some. The table has 110,000 or so clones, over 70% seen once. The sequenced sample consisted of PBMCs. All receptors derive from a man aged 40-49 years in good health and CMV-seronegative.

This clone was counted only a few times. This rearrangement joins TRBV30 to TRBJ2-7, with TRBD1 identical over 10 bases. Trimming removed 1 base from V and 4 bases from J; junction bases left unmatched: 1. CDR3 size: 13 residues. Germline loops: CDR1 GTSNPN, CDR2 SVGIG (reference sequence). The CDR3 region is CAWSGGQGYEQYF. The DNA for the CDR3 is TGTGCCTGGAGTGGGGGACAGGGGTACGAGCAGTACTTC.

The chain links TRBV21-1 to TRBJ2-7; the table's D gene call, TRBD1, was not cross checked with the DNA. TRBV21-1 is designated a pseudogene. This CDR3 comprises 17 residues. In DNA form, the CDR3 reads TGTGCCAGCAGCAAATTTCCTGTGACAGGGTTAAACTACGAGCAGTACTTC. Amino acid sequence: CASSKFPVTGLNYEQYF.

The chain has TRBV4-1 and TRBJ1-6; D is unresolved. The germline CDR1 and CDR2 sequences are MGHRA and YSYEKL. Trimming removed 0 bases at V and 13 bases at J, with 16 bases between. This CDR3 has 15 amino acids. The DNA for the CDR3 is TGCGCCAGCAGCCAAGACACGTCGGGGTGGTCGCCCCTCCACTTT. Its protein is CASSQDTSGWSPLHF.

The rearrangement links TRBV2 to TRBJ1-1, with TRBD1 matching over 10 bases. This CDR3 region has 15 residues. J lost 1 base, V lost 6 bases, and 5 bases had no gene match. Looked up from germline, CDR1 is SNHLY and CDR2 is FYNNEI. The CDR3 reads CASRTGGPGNTEAFF. CDR3 nucleotides: TGTGCCAGCAGGACAGGGGGCCCCGGGAACACTGAAGCTTTCTTT. The variable domain in full, with the rest retrieved from reference TRBV2 and TRBJ1-1, is EPEVTQTPSHQVTQMGQEVILRCVPISNHLYFYWYRQILGQKVEFLVSFYNNEISEKSEIFDDQFSVERPDGSNFTLKIRSTKLEDSAMYFCASRTGGPGNTEAFFGQGTRLTVV.

The chain couples TRBV9 to TRBJ1-1; 8 bases fit TRBD1. The CDR3 is 16 amino acids. CDR1 and CDR2 from the germline V gene are SGDLS and YYNGEE. V lost 0 bases, J lost 5 bases, and 9 bases stayed unmatched. The CDR3 sequence is CASSVVSQGALTEAFF. The CDR3 nucleotides are TGTGCCAGCAGCGTAGTTAGCCAGGGGGCTTTAACTGAAGCTTTCTTT.

This chain joins TRBV7-2 and TRBJ1-1; the D is unclear. V lost 0 bases and J lost 4, with 9 bases in between. This CDR3 has 14 residues. Germline loops: CDR1 SGHTA, CDR2 FQGNSA. CDR3 bases: TGTGCCAGCAGCTTAGCACTGGGAGTCACTGAAGCTTTCTTT. It is translated as CASSLALGVTEAFF.

The V call is TRBV7-9, the J call TRBJ1-5, with 7 bases fitting TRBD1. The CDR3 is made up of 15 amino acids. With 5 bases clipped from V and 3 bases from J, the junction kept 7 bases outside the gene matches. Germline lookup yields CDR1 SEHNR and CDR2 FQNEAQ (reference sequence). CDR3 in DNA: TGTGCCAGCAGCACCGGAGGGACAGACAATCAGCCCCAGCATTTT. Protein: CASSTGGTDNQPQHF. Based on the CDR3 plus reference TRBV7-9 and TRBJ1-5, the full variable domain is DTGVSQNPRHKITKRGQNVTFRCDPISEHNRLYWYRQTLGQGPEFLTYFQNEAQLEKSRLLSDRFSAERPKGSFSTLEIQRTEQGDSAMYLCASSTGGTDNQPQHFGDGTRLSIL.

This chain joins TRBV29-1 and TRBJ1-1; D might be TRBD1 (5 bases). The germline V and J ends were trimmed by 5 bases and 6 bases, with 10 bases remaining between them. The germline CDR1 and CDR2 sequences are SQVTM and ANQGSEA. This CDR3 is built from 11 residues. CDR3 nucleotides: TGCAGCGTTCGTACAGGTCCTGAAGCTTTCTTT. It encodes CSVRTGPEAFF.

V gene TRBV2 combines with J gene TRBJ1-1; 7 nucleotides line up with TRBD1. The CDR3 loop spans 14 amino acids. Germline loops: CDR1 SNHLY, CDR2 FYNNEI. Germline trimming cut 6 bases from V and 1 base from J; bases unmatched to any gene: 5. The CDR3 spells CASRTQGPNTEAFF. In DNA, the CDR3 is TGTGCCAGCAGGACACAGGGGCCGAACACTGAAGCTTTCTTT.

This chain joins TRBV4-2 and TRBJ1-5, with a tentative D call TRBD1 (5 bases). The CDR3 is 15 amino acids. Germline CDR1 LGHNA, CDR2 YNFKEQ. Trimming pared 0 bases from V and 7 bases from J, leaving 13 bases between. For the CDR3, the DNA is TGTGCCAGCAGCCAAGATCCGCAGGGCGGCCAGCCCCAGCATTTT. It specifies CASSQDPQGGQPQHF.